This T cell receptor beta chain was retrieved from a study of T cell clonotyping in hematopoietic cell transplantation. Generated by immunoSEQ multiplex PCR, the TCRdb table keeps only in-frame clones and is missing some. The sample shows approximately 8,800 clones, under 90% of them seen only once. Recipients were bled about 28 days pretransplant and at posttransplant days 30, 100, 180. This sequence was found in a male patient aged 55 to 70 who had an allogeneic stem cell transplant from an unrelated donor, so the T cells may come from the graft donor. Some clones in this sample may be carry-over from other donors' samples. Sample: PBMCs, taken at the time of graft-versus-host disease after allogeneic stem cell transplant.

CDR3 DNA: TGCGCCAGCAGCCAAGGGGTAATTAACTATGGCTACACCTTC. Amino acid sequence: CASSQGVINYGYTF. The chain uses TRBV4-1 and TRBJ1-2; D unclear. The length of the CDR3 is 14 residues. The germline V and J ends were trimmed by 1 base and 1 base, with 7 bases remaining between them. CDR1 is MGHRA and CDR2 is YSYEKL in the germline V gene.